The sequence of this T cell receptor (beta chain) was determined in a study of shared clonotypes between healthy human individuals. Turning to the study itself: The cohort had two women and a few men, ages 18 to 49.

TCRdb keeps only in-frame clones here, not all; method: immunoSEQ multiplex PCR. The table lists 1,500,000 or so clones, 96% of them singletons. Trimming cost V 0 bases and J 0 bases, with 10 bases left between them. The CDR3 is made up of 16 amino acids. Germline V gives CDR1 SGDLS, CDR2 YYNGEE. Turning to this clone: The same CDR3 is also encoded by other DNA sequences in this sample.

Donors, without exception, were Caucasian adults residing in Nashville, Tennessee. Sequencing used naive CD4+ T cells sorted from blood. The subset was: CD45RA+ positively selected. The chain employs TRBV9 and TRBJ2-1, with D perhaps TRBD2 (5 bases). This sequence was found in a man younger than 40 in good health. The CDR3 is CASSVGGRGSYNEQFF. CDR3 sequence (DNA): TGTGCCAGCAGCGTAGGCGGTCGGGGCTCCTACAATGAGCAGTTCTTC.